These 21 T cell receptor beta chains were all obtained from the same sample, sequenced in a study of blood T cells in healthy people across ages. The use of a sample-barcoded 5' primer and a J-beta primer mix characterized a second PCR of about 6 to 11 cycles. MiXCR, run by TCRdb on the 5' RACE reads, gives a single entry per CDR3 protein. The data show fewer than 1,200,000 distinct CDR3 sequences, roughly 24% seen once. These data also featured in a second study, about T cells of mothers and their children.

The source material was blood. The origin of the receptors is a girl aged 2 to 9 in good health.

V and J are TRBV20-1 and TRBJ2-1; TRBD1 is a possible D gene (5 bases). The CDR3 is made up of 16 amino acids. Germline CDR1 DFQATT, CDR2 SNEGSKA (reference sequence). Trimming took off 0 bases at V and 3 bases at J, with 15 bases between the two ends. The DNA for the CDR3 is TGCAGTGCTAGAGATAATGGGGCCTCGGTCTACAATGAGCAGTTCTTC. As protein: CSARDNGASVYNEQFF.

This clonotype appeared a few times. The chain links TRBV6-9 to TRBJ1-2; D not resolved. The CDR3 has 13 residues. CDR1 MNHGY and CDR2 SVAAGI come from the germline V gene. Trimming took off 2 bases at V and 9 bases at J, with 13 bases between the two ends. This CDR3 reads CASSYGPADRYTF. Written as DNA, the CDR3 is TGTGCCAGCAGTTATGGCCCGGCAGACCGCTACACCTTC.

This clonotype was recorded a few times. The rearrangement joins TRBV28 to TRBJ2-1; 10 bases fit TRBD2. The CDR3 is 16 amino acids. Germline-derived CDR1 and CDR2 are MDHEN and SYDVKM. The V segment lost 7 bases and the J segment 5 bases; nucleotides outside the gene matches: 11. The CDR3 DNA is TGTGCCAGCACGGGACCCCTAGCGGGAGTGGACAATGAGCAGTTCTTC. Translation gives CASTGPLAGVDNEQFF.

A few counts support this clonotype. The genes are TRBV4-2 and TRBJ2-3; 8 bases match TRBD2. The germline gives CDR1 LGHNA, CDR2 YNFKEQ. This CDR3 region has 17 residues. V was pared by 0 bases and J by 1 base, with 6 bases of the junction left unmatched. CDR3 DNA: TGTGCCAGCAGCCAAGATCCGGGGGGGGCGCGCACAGATACGCAGTATTTT. Protein product: CASSQDPGGARTDTQYF.

The chain has TRBV25-1 and TRBJ2-2, with 7 positions matching TRBD1. The CDR3 covers 16 residues. V lost 1 base and J lost 2; bases outside the gene matches: 4. Germline V gene data show CDR1 as MGHDK and CDR2 as SYGVNS. The CDR3 reads CASSELRTGNTGELFF. The CDR3 nucleotides are TGTGCCAGCAGTGAATTGAGGACAGGAAACACCGGGGAGCTGTTTTTT.

This chain joins TRBV12-3 or TRBV12-4 and TRBJ1-3; D gene unclear. The CDR3 has 12 residues. The V gene lost 3 bases and the J gene lost 6 bases, with 6 bases spanning the gap. This chain's CDR3 is CASSFAVNTIYF. The CDR3 DNA reads TGTGCCAGCAGTTTTGCGGTAAACACCATATATTTT.

This clonotype has only one observation. The chain is built from TRBV7-6 and TRBJ2-1; D call uncertain. This CDR3 comprises 15 residues. Germline V lookup: CDR1 SGHVS, CDR2 FNYEAQ. The ends were cut back, 1 base at V and 0 bases at J, with 7 bases in the middle. CDR3 nucleotide sequence: TGTGCCAGCAGCTTAGATCCCACCTCCTACAATGAGCAGTTCTTC. It specifies CASSLDPTSYNEQFF.

This clonotype has only a few counts. The rearrangement links TRBV27 to TRBJ2-1; 10 positions agree with TRBD2. The DNA end is more similar to TRBJ2-7, so the J call may be wrong. Looked up from germline, CDR1 is MNHEY and CDR2 is SMNVEV (reference sequence). The CDR3 length is 15 residues. The CDR3 region is CASSFSGRAAYEQYF. CDR3 nucleotides: TGTGCCAGCAGTTTCAGCGGGAGGGCCGCGTACGAGCAGTACTTC.

In regard to this clonotype: This CDR3 is missing its conserved last phenylalanine or tryptophan, likely due to a read error. The chain is built from TRBV29-1 and TRBJ2-5; 7 bases match TRBD1. The end of the DNA fits TRBJ2-7 better, so the J call may be wrong. This CDR3 is 15 amino acids long. From germline, CDR1 is SQVTM and CDR2 ANQGSEA. The chain's CDR3 is CSVEEGAGGKDEQYL. In DNA, the CDR3 is TGCAGCGTTGAAGAAGGCGCAGGGGGAAAGGACGAGCAGTACCTC.

This clonotype was counted only a few times. The J gene is TRBJ1-1, the V gene TRBV28; 7 bases are a match to TRBD1. With V trimmed by 6 bases and J by 2 bases, 9 bases remained unmatched. Per the germline V gene, CDR1 is MDHEN and CDR2 is SYDVKM. CDR3 length: 15 residues. The CDR3 loop is CASSRHGQVNTEAFF. The CDR3 DNA is TGTGCCAGCAGCAGACATGGACAGGTCAACACTGAAGCTTTCTTT.

This clonotype has a handful of counts. The chain uses TRBV10-2 and TRBJ2-5; 9 nucleotides align to TRBD2. This CDR3 comprises 18 residues. V gave up 4 bases and J gave up 1 base; unmatched junction bases: 13. In germline, CDR1 is WSHSY, CDR2 SAAADI. The DNA for the CDR3 is TGCGCCAGCAGTGTTTTTCGGCGGCCTAGCGGGACCCAAGAGACCCAGTACTTC. Its translation is CASSVFRRPSGTQETQYF.

This clonotype was detected a few times. This chain uses TRBV7-3 with TRBJ2-5, with D possibly being TRBD2 (5 bases). The germline CDR1 and CDR2 sequences are SGHTA and FQGTGA. V was pared by 7 bases and J by 5 bases, with 11 bases between. This CDR3 has 12 amino acids. The CDR3 DNA sequence: TGTGCCAGCATCCTAGCAATGGAGACCCAGTACTTC. Protein sequence: CASILAMETQYF.

There are a few counts of this clonotype. This rearrangement joins TRBV21-1 to TRBJ1-1; TRBD1, the table's D call, was not compared with the DNA. TRBV21-1 is designated a pseudogene. The CDR3 spans 17 residues. The CDR3 is CASSSRRQKGGYTEAFF. The CDR3 DNA sequence: TGTGCCAGCAGCTCCAGGAGGCAGAAGGGCGGATACACTGAAGCTTTCTTT.

This clonotype was detected a few times. This chain connects TRBV4-3 to TRBJ2-1, with D perhaps assigned TRBD1 or TRBD2 (6 bases each). Per germline, CDR1 LGHNA and CDR2 YSLEER. Trimming removed 0 bases from V and 6 bases from J, with 15 bases in between. The CDR3 runs 16 residues. The CDR3 here is CASSQERLGGGNEQFF. For the CDR3, the DNA is TGCGCCAGCAGCCAAGAGCGGCTCGGGGGCGGCAATGAGCAGTTCTTC.

J is TRBJ2-1 and V is TRBV6-2 or TRBV6-3, with unresolved D. The CDR3 sequence is 14 residues long. V dropped 6 bases and J dropped 2 bases, with 11 bases sitting between them. Looked up from germline, CDR1 is MNHEY and CDR2 is SVGEGT. The CDR3 DNA reads TGTGCCAGCAGGTCCCCCCCTCCCTACAATGAGCAGTTCTTC. Translated: CASRSPPPYNEQFF.

The table lists this clonotype with a few counts. The rearrangement joins TRBV3-1 to TRBJ1-4; D uncertain. The CDR3 length is 15 residues. Trimming left V 0 bases short and J 4 bases short, with 9 bases between. The germline CDR1 and CDR2 sequences are LGHDT and YNNKEL (reference sequence). The CDR3 region has the DNA TGTGCCAGCAGCCAAGAGGGAGGCCTTAATGAAAAACTGTTTTTT. Translated: CASSQEGGLNEKLFF.

The J gene is TRBJ2-5, the V gene TRBV28; D possibly corresponds to TRBD2 (7 bases). The CDR3 length is 14 residues. V was pared by 8 bases and J by 6 bases, with 19 bases between. Germline V lookup: CDR1 MDHEN, CDR2 SYDVKM. Here the CDR3 reads CASLPRGAGKTQYF. In DNA form, the CDR3 reads TGTGCCAGCTTACCCCGGGGGGCGGGAAAGACCCAGTACTTC.

This clonotype has just a few counts. V and J are TRBV7-2 and TRBJ1-1, with D tentatively TRBD1 (5 bases). The germline CDR1 and CDR2 sequences are SGHTA and FQGNSA. Trimming left V 6 bases short and J 1 base short, with 15 bases between. The length of the CDR3 is 15 residues. The chain's CDR3 is CASRPRQSTNTEAFF. For the CDR3, the DNA is TGTGCCAGCAGACCCCGACAGTCTACGAACACTGAAGCTTTCTTT.

This clonotype was picked up many times. The chain has TRBV7-3 and TRBJ2-3; 8 positions agree with TRBD2. The germline CDR1 and CDR2 sequences are SGHTA and FQGTGA. The trim removed 1 base at V and 8 bases at J, leaving 11 bases unmatched. CDR3 length: 16 residues. For the CDR3, the DNA is TGTGCCAGCAGCTTAAATAGCGGGAACGCCGGGGGTACGCAGTATTTT. As protein: CASSLNSGNAGGTQYF. Full variable domain (missing parts from reference TRBV7-3 and TRBJ2-3): GAGVSQTPSNKVTEKGKYVELRCDPISGHTALYWYRQSLGQGPEFLIYFQGTGAADDSGLPNDRFFAVRPEGSVSTLKIQRTERGDSAVYLCASSLNSGNAGGTQYFGPGTRLTVL.

This chain uses TRBV29-1 with TRBJ2-5, with 8 nucleotides matching TRBD2. The CDR3 is 16 residues long. Looked up from germline, CDR1 is SQVTM and CDR2 is ANQGSEA. Germline trimming cut 8 bases from V and 2 bases from J; bases unmatched to any gene: 16. CDR3 DNA: TGCAGCATGATAATTTCGGGGGGGAGTCCTCAAGAGACCCAGTACTTC. It codes for CSMIISGGSPQETQYF.

This rearrangement joins TRBV15 to TRBJ2-7, with D maybe TRBD1 (5 bases). The CDR3 covers 13 residues. The ends were cut back, 0 bases at V and 3 bases at J, with 6 bases in the middle. The germline gives CDR1 LNHNV, CDR2 YYDKDF (reference sequence). The CDR3 nucleotides read TGTGCCACCAGCAGAGAGACAGACTACGAGCAGTACTTC. As protein: CATSRETDYEQYF.